The present TCR beta chain was sequenced within a study of cytomegalovirus exposure and HLA in healthy donors. Study-wide findings and caveats: The study recorded about 150 TCR beta chains that were cytomegalovirus-associated. Analyses of presence/absence relied on an assumption of roughly uniform sequencing depth across donors. Some V segments (TRBV6-2 and TRBV6-3 among them) were excluded as indistinguishable.

With regard to this clone: Its antigen is unknown.

The study ran its PCR with 60 Vbeta and 13 Jbeta primers. Only in-frame clones appear in the TCRdb table, and some are missing; sequencing was by immunoSEQ multiplex PCR. This table holds about 200,000 clones, approximately 79% found once. The V gene end was trimmed by 7 bases and the J gene end by 5 bases; junction bases not matched to a gene: 8. The CDR3 spans 14 residues. The V call is TRBV23-1, the J call TRBJ1-1; 9 bases fit TRBD1. TRBV23-1 has ORF status, its function being uncertain. This TCR came from a girl aged 2 to 9 in good health and CMV-seronegative. The sample was PBMCs. The CDR3 DNA follows: TGCGCCAGCAAACCGGGACAGGGAAGAACTGAAGCTTTCTTT. Its translation: CASKPGQGRTEAFF.